These 27 T cell receptor beta chains share one sample of origin, sequenced in a study of cytomegalovirus exposure and HLA in healthy donors (dated by TCRdb to about 2017). Receptors were amplified or captured by the immunoSEQ multiplex PCR assay. For the multiplex PCR, a mixture combining 60 forward primers for TCR Vbeta segments and 13 reverse primers for TCR Jbeta segments was used. The table comes from immuneACCESS by way of TCRdb, which keeps in-frame sequences with V and J called. Part of the clones is missing from these tables; in studies checked, under half for an unresolved V gene and the rest for unknown reasons. The sample data list 110,000 or so clones, and more than 60% of these were observed just once. The ten biggest clones cover approximately 2.4% of the sample. The sample was PBMCs. The source is a female donor in good health and CMV-seronegative.

This rearrangement joins TRBV5-6 to TRBJ2-2; the match to TRBD1 covers 7 bases. Germline assignment: CDR1 SGHDT and CDR2 YYEEEE. The CDR3 extends over 15 amino acids. V was clipped by 2 bases and J by 2 bases; unmatched bases: 3. CDR3 residues: CASSFGTDNTGELFF. CDR3 coding DNA: TGTGCCAGCAGCTTTGGGACAGATAACACCGGGGAGCTGTTTTTT.

This chain joins TRBV7-2 and TRBJ2-5, with TRBD1 matching over 7 bases. Judging by the DNA end, TRBJ2-7 fits better; the J call may be wrong. This CDR3 has 16 residues. CDR1 and CDR2 from the germline V gene are SGHTA and FQGNSA. The CDR3: CASSLDLQGRSYEQYF. CDR3 coding DNA: TGTGCCAGCAGCTTAGATCTACAGGGGCGCTCCTACGAGCAGTACTTC.

V gene TRBV27 combines with J gene TRBJ1-2, with D possibly TRBD1 on 5 matching bases. The CDR3 consists of 15 residues. Germline V CDR1 and CDR2: MNHEY, SMNVEV (reference sequence). Trimming shortened V by 3 bases and J by 4 bases, and 15 bases separated the two germline ends. CDR3 sequence: CASSFHGGERYGYTF. The CDR3 bases are TGTGCCAGCAGTTTCCATGGGGGGGAACGCTATGGCTACACCTTC.

The table lists this clone with a count of one. V gene TRBV29-1 combines with J gene TRBJ2-7, with a weak D call TRBD1 (6 bases). CDR3 length: 11 residues. Per the germline V gene, CDR1 is SQVTM and CDR2 is ANQGSEA. Trimming removed 4 bases at V and 3 bases at J, with 7 bases between. The chain's CDR3 is CSVARGYEQYF. DNA for the CDR3: TGCAGCGTTGCCAGGGGCTACGAGCAGTACTTC.

This chain uses TRBV5-6 with TRBJ1-2; TRBD1 might be the D (6 bases). Germline CDR1 and CDR2: SGHDT and YYEEEE. This CDR3 is built from 12 residues. Trimming shortened V by 0 bases and J by 9 bases, and 9 bases separated the two germline ends. CDR3 DNA: TGTGCCAGCAGCTTGGACAGGGTTAGCTACACCTTC. Translating it yields CASSLDRVSYTF.

The chain joins TRBV11-3 to TRBJ2-1, with D possibly being TRBD2 (6 bases). V lost 5 bases, J lost 7 bases, and 12 bases lay in between. This CDR3 is built from 13 residues. Germline V gene sequence: CDR1 SGHNT, CDR2 YENEEA. Written as DNA, the CDR3 is TGTGCCAGCAGCCCGGGAGCTCTTAATGAGCAGTTCTTC. Amino acid sequence: CASSPGALNEQFF.

The V and J genes are TRBV9 and TRBJ2-3; 7 bases agree with TRBD1. Trimming removed 4 bases from V and 0 bases from J; junction bases left unmatched: 17. This CDR3 has 19 residues. Germline V lookup: CDR1 SGDLS, CDR2 YYNGEE. For the CDR3, the DNA is TGTGCCAGCAGCCAATTGTCCACGGGACAGCCCTCTAGCACAGATACGCAGTATTTT. Translating gives CASSQLSTGQPSSTDTQYF.

This chain uses TRBV9 with TRBJ2-7; tentative D call: TRBD1 (6 bases). The CDR3 contains 14 residues. Germline loops: CDR1 SGDLS, CDR2 YYNGEE. Trimming stripped 3 bases from V and 3 bases from J, with 13 bases between. The CDR3 nucleotides read TGTGCCAGCAGCGGCGGAGAGGGGGTCTACGAGCAGTACTTC. This gives the protein CASSGGEGVYEQYF.

The chain joins TRBV9 to TRBJ1-3, with D possibly matching TRBD1 (6 bases). The CDR3 consists of 14 residues. Trimming removed 3 bases at V and 8 bases at J, with 15 bases between. Germline V lookup: CDR1 SGDLS, CDR2 YYNGEE. For the CDR3, the DNA is TGTGCCAGCAGCGCTCCAACAGGGATAGACACCATATATTTT. This translates into CASSAPTGIDTIYF.

This chain links TRBV7-8 with TRBJ1-3; D remains ambiguous. Trimming removed 5 bases at V and 0 bases at J, with 20 bases between. Germline loops: CDR1 SGHVS, CDR2 FQNEAQ. This CDR3 contains 18 residues. CDR3 in DNA: TGTGCCAGCAGCCCTCTTGCGGGTCACGGTTACTCTGGAAACACCATATATTTT. Translation gives CASSPLAGHGYSGNTIYF. Full variable domain (remainder filled in from reference TRBV7-8 and TRBJ1-3): GAGVSQSPRYKVAKRGQDVALRCDPISGHVSLFWYQQALGQGPEFLTYFQNEAQLDKSGLPSDRFFAERPEGSVSTLKIQRTQQEDSAVYLCASSPLAGHGYSGNTIYFGEGSWLTVV.

J is TRBJ2-5 and V is TRBV30; D gene unclear. The J call may be wrong; the DNA end is better matched by TRBJ2-7. In germline, CDR1 is GTSNPN, CDR2 SVGIG (reference sequence). This CDR3 spans 13 amino acids. This chain's CDR3 is CAWSSGPPYEQYF. The CDR3 DNA is TGTGCCTGGAGTTCTGGGCCACCCTACGAGCAGTACTTC.

The V call is TRBV30, the J call TRBJ2-5; TRBD1 aligns across 10 bases. Germline V gene sequence: CDR1 GTSNPN, CDR2 SVGIG (reference sequence). The CDR3 spans 13 residues. After removal of 3 bases from V and 5 bases from J, the junction contained 3 bases not matched to a gene. CDR3: CAWSGDRGETQYF. In DNA, the CDR3 is TGTGCCTGGAGCGGGGACAGGGGTGAGACCCAGTACTTC.

This chain uses TRBV5-1 with TRBJ2-6; 10 nucleotides agree with TRBD1. This CDR3 region has 19 residues. Germline V gene lookup returns CDR1 SGHRS and CDR2 YFSETQ. V was pared by 4 bases and J by 3 bases, with 13 bases of the junction left unmatched. CDR3 sequence (DNA): TGCGCCAGCAGCCCCGGACAGGGGGTAGGACGCTTTGGGGCCAACGTCCTGACTTTC. It specifies CASSPGQGVGRFGANVLTF.

This clone came up once. This chain links TRBV19 with TRBJ2-3, with 7 positions matching TRBD2. CDR1 is LNHDA and CDR2 is SQIVND in the germline V gene (reference sequence). V trimming: 10 bases; J trimming: 7 bases; junction bases outside the gene matches: 17. This CDR3 is 15 amino acids long. CDR3 bases: TGTGCCACGTCCTCTCCTCGGGGGGTTCCCAATACGCAGTATTTT. Amino acids: CATSSPRGVPNTQYF.

V is TRBV11-2 and J is TRBJ1-4; D is unresolved. V was clipped by 3 bases and J by 7 bases, with 9 bases between them. The CDR3 has 13 residues. Germline CDR1 reads SGHAT; CDR2 reads FQNNGV. The CDR3 sequence is CASSFREGEKLFF. In DNA, the CDR3 is TGTGCCAGCAGCTTCCGGGAGGGTGAAAAACTGTTTTTT.

This chain uses TRBV5-3 with TRBJ1-2, with D perhaps matching TRBD1 (6 bases). TRBV5-3 is treated as an ORF (open reading frame) with a function not yet certain. The CDR3 extends over 14 amino acids. The V gene lost 0 bases and the J gene lost 4 bases, with 10 bases spanning the gap. The DNA for the CDR3 is TGTGCCAGAAGCTTGGACAGGGACCCCTATGGCTACACCTTC. It translates to CARSLDRDPYGYTF.

J is TRBJ1-6 and V is TRBV9; D not certain. The CDR3 extends over 14 amino acids. CDR1 SGDLS and CDR2 YYNGEE come from the germline V gene. The ends were cut back, 4 bases at V and 9 bases at J, with 14 bases in the middle. DNA for the CDR3: TGTGCCAGCAGCCTAGACCTGGGGAGTTCACCCCTCCACTTT. It translates to CASSLDLGSSPLHF.

This clone was recorded only once. The J gene is TRBJ1-5, the V gene TRBV7-9, with a weak D call TRBD1 (5 bases). V was trimmed by 2 bases and J by 3 bases, leaving 8 bases between them. The germline V gene has CDR1 SEHNR and CDR2 FQNEAQ (reference sequence). This CDR3 is built from 14 residues. The CDR3 reads CASSLQGHNQPQHF. For the CDR3, the DNA is TGTGCCAGCAGCTTACAGGGTCACAATCAGCCCCAGCATTTT.

This chain links TRBV2 with TRBJ1-6; the match to TRBD1 covers 7 bases. The CDR3 extends over 16 amino acids. Germline CDR1 reads SNHLY; CDR2 reads FYNNEI. Trimming at V came to 3 bases and at J to 5 bases, leaving 7 bases not matched to a gene. The CDR3 loop reads CASSEWLGTDNSPLHF. The CDR3 nucleotides are TGTGCCAGCAGTGAGTGGCTCGGGACAGATAATTCACCCCTCCACTTT.

The V and J genes are TRBV2 and TRBJ2-3, with D possibly matching TRBD2 (6 bases). V was cut by 6 bases and J by 3 bases, with 25 bases left in between. Germline CDR1 is SNHLY and CDR2 is FYNNEI. CDR3 length: 18 amino acids. CDR3 sequence (DNA): TGTGCCAGCAGGCTCAGGTGGCGCCAAAACGCGGGGACAGATACGCAGTATTTT. Encoded protein: CASRLRWRQNAGTDTQYF.

This clone was recorded a few times. This chain links TRBV6-5 with TRBJ2-7; maybe TRBD1 (5 bases). This CDR3 region has 15 residues. From germline, CDR1 is MNHEY and CDR2 SVGAGI. The V and J ends lost 5 bases and 0 bases respectively, with 14 bases between them. CDR3 coding DNA: TGTGCCAGCAGTCAGACAGCCCGAAGCTCCTACGAGCAGTACTTC. Encoded protein: CASSQTARSSYEQYF.

V and J are TRBV11-2 and TRBJ2-7, with 8 bases fitting TRBD2. Trimming took 5 bases from V and 0 from J; bases not matched to a gene: 6. This CDR3 has 15 amino acids. Germline lookup yields CDR1 SGHAT and CDR2 FQNNGV. As DNA, the CDR3 is TGTGCCAGCAGCCCGGGACTAGTAGGCTCCTACGAGCAGTACTTC. Translating it yields CASSPGLVGSYEQYF.

The chain carries TRBV21-1 and TRBJ1-2. TRBV21-1 is designated a pseudogene. There are 15 residues in the CDR3. The CDR3 region has the DNA TGTGCCAGCAGCAAAGGCGGGGGCATGGGCTATGGCTACACCTTC. This encodes CASSKGGGMGYGYTF.

This clone was picked up one time. The chain recombines TRBV5-1 with TRBJ2-2; the D gene is possibly TRBD2 (7 bases). V lost 3 bases to trimming and J lost 2 bases, with 11 bases between them. This CDR3 has 15 amino acids. Germline V gives CDR1 SGHRS, CDR2 YFSETQ. The CDR3: CASSSAGANTGELFF. The DNA of the CDR3 is TGCGCCAGCAGCTCCGCGGGGGCCAACACCGGGGAGCTGTTTTTT. Full variable domain (missing parts from reference TRBV5-1 and TRBJ2-2): KAGVTQTPRYLIKTRGQQVTLSCSPISGHRSVSWYQQTPGQGLQFLFEYFSETQRNKGNFPGRFSGRQFSNSRSEMNVSTLELGDSALYLCASSSAGANTGELFFGEGSRLTVL.

The CDR3 is CASSRDRIYGYTF. CDR3 sequence (DNA): TGTGCCAGCAGTCGTGACAGGATCTATGGCTACACCTTC. The chain recombines TRBV27 with TRBJ1-2, with D possibly being TRBD1 (6 bases). V was trimmed by 5 bases and J by 4 bases, leaving 11 bases between them. CDR3 size: 13 residues. Germline V gene lookup returns CDR1 MNHEY and CDR2 SMNVEV (reference sequence).

The chain links TRBV4-2 to TRBJ2-7, with TRBD1 as a possible D gene (5 bases). Germline CDR1 reads LGHNA; CDR2 reads YNFKEQ. V dropped 3 bases and J dropped 0 bases, with 9 bases sitting between them. This CDR3 comprises 14 residues. CDR3 loop: CASSHWGSSYEQYF. The CDR3 DNA reads as TGTGCCAGCAGCCATTGGGGCTCCTCCTACGAGCAGTACTTC.

CDR3 protein: CAAGQGSYGYTF. The CDR3 DNA follows: TGCGCCGCCGGACAGGGGTCCTATGGCTACACCTTC. The chain carries TRBV10-1 and TRBJ1-2, with 9 bases that match TRBD1. There are 12 residues in the CDR3. Germline CDR1 is WNHNN and CDR2 is SYGVQD (reference sequence). With 11 bases clipped from V and 4 bases from J, the junction kept 5 bases outside the gene matches.